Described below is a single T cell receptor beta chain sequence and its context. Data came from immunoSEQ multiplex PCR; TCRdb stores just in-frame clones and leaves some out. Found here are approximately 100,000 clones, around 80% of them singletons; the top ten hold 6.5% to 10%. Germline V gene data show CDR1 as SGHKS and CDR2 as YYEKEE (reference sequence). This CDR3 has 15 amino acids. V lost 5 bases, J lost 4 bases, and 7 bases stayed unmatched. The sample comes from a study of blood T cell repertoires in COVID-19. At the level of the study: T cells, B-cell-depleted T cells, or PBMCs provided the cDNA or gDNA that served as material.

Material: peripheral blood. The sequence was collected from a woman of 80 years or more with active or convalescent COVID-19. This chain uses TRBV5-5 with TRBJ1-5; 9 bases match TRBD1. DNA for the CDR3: TGTGCCAGCAGTACCGGGGACAGGGTAAATCAGCCCCAGCATTTT. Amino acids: CASSTGDRVNQPQHF.